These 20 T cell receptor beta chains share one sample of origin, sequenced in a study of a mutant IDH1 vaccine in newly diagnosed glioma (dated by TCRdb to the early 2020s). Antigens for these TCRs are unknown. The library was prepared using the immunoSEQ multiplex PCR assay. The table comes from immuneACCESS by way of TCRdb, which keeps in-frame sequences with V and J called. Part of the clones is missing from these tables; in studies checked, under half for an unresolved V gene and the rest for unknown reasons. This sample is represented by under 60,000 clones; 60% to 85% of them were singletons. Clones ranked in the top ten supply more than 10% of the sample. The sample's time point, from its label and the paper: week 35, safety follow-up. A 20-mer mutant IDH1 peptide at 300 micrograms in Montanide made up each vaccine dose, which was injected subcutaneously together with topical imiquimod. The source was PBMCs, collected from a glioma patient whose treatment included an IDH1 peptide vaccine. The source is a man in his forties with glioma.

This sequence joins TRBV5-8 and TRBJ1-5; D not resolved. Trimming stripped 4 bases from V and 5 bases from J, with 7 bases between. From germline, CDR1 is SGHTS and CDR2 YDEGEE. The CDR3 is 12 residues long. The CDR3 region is CASSLVYQPQHF. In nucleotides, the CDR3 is TGTGCCAGCAGCCTGGTTTATCAGCCCCAGCATTTT.

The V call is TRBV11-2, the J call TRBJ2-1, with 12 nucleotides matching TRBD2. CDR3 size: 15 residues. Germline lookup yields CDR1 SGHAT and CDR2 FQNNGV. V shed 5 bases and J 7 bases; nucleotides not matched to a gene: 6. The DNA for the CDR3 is TGTGCCAGCAGCCAGACTAGCGGGAGTTCGAATGAGCAGTTCTTC. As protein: CASSQTSGSSNEQFF.

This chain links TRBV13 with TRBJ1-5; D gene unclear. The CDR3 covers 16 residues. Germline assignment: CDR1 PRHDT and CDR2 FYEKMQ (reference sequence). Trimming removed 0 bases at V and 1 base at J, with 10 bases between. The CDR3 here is CASSLGGFRSNQPQHF. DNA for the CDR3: TGTGCCAGCAGCTTAGGAGGGTTTCGGAGCAATCAGCCCCAGCATTTT.

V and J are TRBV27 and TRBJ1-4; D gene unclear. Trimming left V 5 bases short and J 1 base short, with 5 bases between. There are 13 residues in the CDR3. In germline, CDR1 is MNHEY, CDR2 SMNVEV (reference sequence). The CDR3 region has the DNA TGTGCCAGCAGTCCGAGAACTAATGAAAAACTGTTTTTT. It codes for CASSPRTNEKLFF.

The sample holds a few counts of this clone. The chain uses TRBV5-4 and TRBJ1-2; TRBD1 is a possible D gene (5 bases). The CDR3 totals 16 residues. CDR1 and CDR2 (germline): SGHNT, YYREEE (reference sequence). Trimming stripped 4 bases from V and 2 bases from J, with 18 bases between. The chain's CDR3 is CASSHGTSVKNYGYTF. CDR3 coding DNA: TGTGCCAGCAGCCACGGGACCTCGGTTAAGAACTATGGCTACACCTTC.

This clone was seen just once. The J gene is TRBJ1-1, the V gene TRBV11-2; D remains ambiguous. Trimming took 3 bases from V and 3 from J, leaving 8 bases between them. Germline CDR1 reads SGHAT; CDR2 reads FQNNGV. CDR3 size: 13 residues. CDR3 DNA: TGTGCCAGCAGCTTGAACGGGGACACTGAAGCTTTCTTT. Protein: CASSLNGDTEAFF.

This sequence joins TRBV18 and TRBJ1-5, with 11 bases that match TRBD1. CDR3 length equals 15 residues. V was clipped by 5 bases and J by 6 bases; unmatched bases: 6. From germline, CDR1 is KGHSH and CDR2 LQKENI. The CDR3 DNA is TGTGCCAGCTCATTACGGACAGGGGGCGTTCAGCCCCAGCATTTT. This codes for CASSLRTGGVQPQHF.

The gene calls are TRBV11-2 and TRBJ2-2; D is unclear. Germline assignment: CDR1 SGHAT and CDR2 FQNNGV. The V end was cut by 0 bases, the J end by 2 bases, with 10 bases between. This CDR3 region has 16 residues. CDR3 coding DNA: TGTGCCAGCAGCTTAGATTTGATCAGCAACACCGGGGAGCTGTTTTTT. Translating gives CASSLDLISNTGELFF.

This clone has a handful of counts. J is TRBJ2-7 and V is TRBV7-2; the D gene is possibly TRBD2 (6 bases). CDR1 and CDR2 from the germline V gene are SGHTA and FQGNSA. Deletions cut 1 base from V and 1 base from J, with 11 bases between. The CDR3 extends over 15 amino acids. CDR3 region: CASSLGGGLSYEQYV. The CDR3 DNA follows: TGTGCCAGCAGCTTAGGAGGAGGACTATCCTACGAGCAGTACGTC.

As DNA, the CDR3 is TGTGCCATCAGAGAGACAGATAACTATGGCTACACCTTC. Translated: CAIRETDNYGYTF. This sequence joins TRBV10-3 and TRBJ1-2; possibly TRBD1 for D (5 bases). The CDR3 sequence is 13 residues long. From germline, CDR1 is ENHRY and CDR2 SYGVKD. Trimming took off 6 bases at V and 1 base at J, with 9 bases between the two ends.

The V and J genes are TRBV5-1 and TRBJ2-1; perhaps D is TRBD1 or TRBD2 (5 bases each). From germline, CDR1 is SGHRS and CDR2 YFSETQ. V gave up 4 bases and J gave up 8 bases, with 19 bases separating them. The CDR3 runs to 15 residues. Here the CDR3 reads CASSTSLGVIHEQFF. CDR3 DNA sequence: TGCGCCAGCAGCACCTCATTGGGGGTAATTCATGAGCAGTTCTTC.

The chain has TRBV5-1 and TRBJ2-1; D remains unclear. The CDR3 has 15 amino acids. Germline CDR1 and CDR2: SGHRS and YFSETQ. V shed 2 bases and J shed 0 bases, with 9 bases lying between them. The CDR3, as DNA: TGCGCCAGCAGCTTACAGTCTCACTCCTACAATGAGCAGTTCTTC. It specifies CASSLQSHSYNEQFF.

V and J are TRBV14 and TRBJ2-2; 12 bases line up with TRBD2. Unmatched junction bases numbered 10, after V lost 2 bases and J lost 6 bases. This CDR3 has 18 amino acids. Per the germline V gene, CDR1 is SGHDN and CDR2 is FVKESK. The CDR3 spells CASSQYTSGRPLAGELFF. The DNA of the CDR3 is TGTGCCAGCAGCCAATATACTAGCGGGAGGCCCCTCGCCGGGGAGCTGTTTTTT.

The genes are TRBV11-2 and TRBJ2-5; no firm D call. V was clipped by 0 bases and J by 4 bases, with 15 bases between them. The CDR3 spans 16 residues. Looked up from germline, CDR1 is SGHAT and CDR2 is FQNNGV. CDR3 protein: CASSLDGIRGAETQYF. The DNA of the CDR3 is TGTGCCAGCAGCTTAGACGGTATCCGAGGCGCAGAGACCCAGTACTTC.

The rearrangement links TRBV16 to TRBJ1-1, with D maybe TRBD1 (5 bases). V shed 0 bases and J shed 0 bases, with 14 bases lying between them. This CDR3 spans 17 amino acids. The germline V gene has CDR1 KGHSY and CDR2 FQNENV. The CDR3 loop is CASSQSARGTVNTEAFF. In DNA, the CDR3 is TGTGCCAGCAGCCAATCAGCTAGGGGCACTGTGAACACTGAAGCTTTCTTT.

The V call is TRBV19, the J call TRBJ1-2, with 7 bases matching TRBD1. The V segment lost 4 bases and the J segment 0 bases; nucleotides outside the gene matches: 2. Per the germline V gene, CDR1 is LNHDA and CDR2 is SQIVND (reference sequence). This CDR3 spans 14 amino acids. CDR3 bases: TGTGCCAGTAGTAGCAGGGGGGCTAACTATGGCTACACCTTC. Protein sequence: CASSSRGANYGYTF.

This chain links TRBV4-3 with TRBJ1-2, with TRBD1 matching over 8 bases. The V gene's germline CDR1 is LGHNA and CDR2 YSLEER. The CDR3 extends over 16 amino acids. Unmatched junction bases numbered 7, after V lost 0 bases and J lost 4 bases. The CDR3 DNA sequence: TGCGCCAGCAGCCAAGAGTCGTCAGGGGGCGGCTATGGCTACACCTTC. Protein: CASSQESSGGGYGYTF.

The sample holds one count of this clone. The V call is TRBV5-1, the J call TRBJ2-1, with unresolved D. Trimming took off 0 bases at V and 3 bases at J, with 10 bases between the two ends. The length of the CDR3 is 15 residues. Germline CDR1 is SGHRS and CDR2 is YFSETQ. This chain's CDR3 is CASSLEGLLYNEQFF. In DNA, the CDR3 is TGCGCCAGCAGCTTGGAAGGCCTTCTCTACAATGAGCAGTTCTTC. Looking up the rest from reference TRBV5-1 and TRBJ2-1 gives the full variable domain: KAGVTQTPRYLIKTRGQQVTLSCSPISGHRSVSWYQQTPGQGLQFLFEYFSETQRNKGNFPGRFSGRQFSNSRSEMNVSTLELGDSALYLCASSLEGLLYNEQFFGPGTRLTVL.

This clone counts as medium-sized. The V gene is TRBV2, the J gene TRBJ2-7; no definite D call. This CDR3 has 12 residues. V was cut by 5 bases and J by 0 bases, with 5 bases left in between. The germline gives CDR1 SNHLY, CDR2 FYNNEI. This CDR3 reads CASSLSSYEQYF. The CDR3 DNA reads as TGTGCCAGCAGTCTTAGCTCCTACGAGCAGTACTTC.

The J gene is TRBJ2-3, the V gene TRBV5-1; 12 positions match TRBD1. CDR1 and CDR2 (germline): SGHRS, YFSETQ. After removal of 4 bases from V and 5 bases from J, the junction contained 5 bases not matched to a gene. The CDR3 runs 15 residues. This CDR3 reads CASSGGQGALDTQYF. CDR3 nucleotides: TGCGCCAGCAGCGGGGGACAGGGGGCCTTAGATACGCAGTATTTT.